This TCR beta chain was captured by sequencing in a study of cytomegalovirus exposure and HLA in healthy donors. This PCR relied on a set of 60 Vbeta primers and 13 Jbeta primers. The table came from immunoSEQ multiplex PCR; TCRdb's copy has only in-frame clones and leaves some out. The sample has around 200,000 clones, 75% to 85% seen once. This sequence originates from a woman between 18 and 29 years old in good health and CMV-seronegative. Material for sequencing was PBMCs.

The CDR3 sequence is CASSAGGFTGELFF. For the CDR3, the DNA is TGCGCCAGCAGTGCGGGGGGCTTTACCGGGGAGCTGTTTTTT. The chain joins TRBV10-1 to TRBJ2-2; a weak D match, TRBD2 (7 bases). This CDR3 comprises 14 residues. The V and J ends lost 4 bases and 5 bases respectively, with 11 bases between them. Germline CDR1 WNHNN, CDR2 SYGVQD (reference sequence).